Below, 27 T cell receptor beta chains from the same sample are listed, as sequenced in a study of patients and donors after allogeneic stem cell transplantation. From the RT-PCR reads, TCRdb called clonotypes with MiXCR, one entry per CDR3 protein. The data contain about 100,000 distinct CDR3 sequences, about a third of them singletons. What was sequenced was blood, either unsorted or a sorted T cell fraction (not recorded which). The receptors derive from a human donor who was either an allogeneic HSCT recipient or a stem cell or donor lymphocyte infusion donor (not recorded which). It is not recorded whose cells these are; they may come from a transplant donor.

The chain has TRBV7-9 and TRBJ2-5; D remains unclear. The V and J ends lost 1 base and 5 bases respectively, with 11 bases between them. The germline V gene encodes CDR1 SEHNR and CDR2 FQNEAQ (reference sequence). The CDR3 is 14 residues long. The CDR3 DNA sequence: TGTGCCAGCAGCTTAGAGAACCTCTTGGAGACCCAGTACTTC. This sequence encodes CASSLENLLETQYF.

The V and J genes are TRBV29-1 and TRBJ1-5; D unresolved. V dropped 4 bases and J dropped 7 bases, with 14 bases sitting between them. This CDR3 spans 13 amino acids. Germline V gene sequence: CDR1 SQVTM, CDR2 ANQGSEA. The CDR3 DNA is TGCAGCGTTGCATCGGGAATATACCAGCCCCAGCATTTT. Encoded protein: CSVASGIYQPQHF.

The chain couples TRBV5-6 to TRBJ1-1; D is unclear. Germline CDR1 reads SGHDT; CDR2 reads YYEEEE. The CDR3 consists of 14 residues. With 1 base removed from V and 3 bases from J, the gap between germline ends came to 10 bases. CDR3 region: CASSLFPVYTEAFF. In DNA form, the CDR3 reads TGTGCCAGCAGCTTGTTCCCGGTATACACTGAAGCTTTCTTT.

V and J are TRBV6-5 and TRBJ1-3; 10 bases map to TRBD1. Trimming removed 6 bases from V and 8 bases from J; junction bases left unmatched: 7. Germline CDR1 and CDR2: MNHEY and SVGAGI. The CDR3 runs 14 residues. CDR3 protein: CASSQGQGMYTIYF. CDR3 coding DNA: TGTGCCAGCAGCCAGGGACAGGGGATGTACACCATATATTTT.

This chain links TRBV29-1 with TRBJ2-7; D may be TRBD2 (5 bases). Germline lookup yields CDR1 SQVTM and CDR2 ANQGSEA. V was trimmed by 4 bases and J by 2 bases, leaving 12 bases between them. This CDR3 is built from 13 residues. The CDR3 reads CSVASRRTYEQYF. The CDR3 coding sequence is TGCAGCGTTGCTAGCCGGAGAACCTACGAGCAGTACTTC.

The chain is built from TRBV20-1 and TRBJ2-2; D call uncertain. The germline V gene encodes CDR1 DFQATT and CDR2 SNEGSKA (reference sequence). Trimming removed 3 bases from V and 2 bases from J, with 7 bases in between. The CDR3 is 13 amino acids. This CDR3 reads CSASPLNTGELFF. The CDR3 coding sequence is TGCAGTGCTAGCCCCCTTAACACCGGGGAGCTGTTTTTT.

This clonotype was observed a handful of times. The V and J genes are TRBV29-1 and TRBJ2-3, with 9 bases that match TRBD2. V was clipped by 6 bases and J by 2 bases; unmatched bases: 9. Germline CDR1 and CDR2: SQVTM and ANQGSEA. This CDR3 region has 15 residues. In DNA, the CDR3 is TGCAGCGTGGAACATAGCGGGAGACTCACAGATACGCAGTATTTT. Translating gives CSVEHSGRLTDTQYF.

CDR3 protein: CASSLNRRSGELFF. The CDR3 DNA sequence: TGTGCCAGCAGTTTAAACCGGCGCAGCGGGGAGCTGTTTTTT. This chain links TRBV12-3 or TRBV12-4 with TRBJ2-2; D remains ambiguous. This CDR3 is built from 14 residues. V was trimmed by 2 bases and J by 7 bases, leaving 11 bases between them.

The chain carries TRBV2 and TRBJ2-2; either TRBD1 or TRBD2 may supply D (5 bases each). This CDR3 is built from 15 residues. Germline CDR1 and CDR2: SNHLY and FYNNEI. Trimming cost V 2 bases and J 2 bases, with 9 bases left between them. The CDR3 coding sequence is TGTGCCAGCAGTGAACAGGGAGTAAACACCGGGGAGCTGTTTTTT. Amino acid sequence: CASSEQGVNTGELFF.

Only a few counts were recorded for this clonotype. The rearrangement links TRBV2 to TRBJ1-4; 8 nucleotides agree with TRBD1. V shed 4 bases and J 8 bases; nucleotides not matched to a gene: 3. The CDR3 has 13 residues. Germline V gene lookup returns CDR1 SNHLY and CDR2 FYNNEI. The CDR3 sequence: CASSGTGREKLFF. The DNA for the CDR3 is TGTGCCAGCAGTGGGACAGGGAGAGAAAAACTGTTTTTT.

In its sample, this clonotype was seen a few times. J is TRBJ2-1 and V is TRBV10-3; D is unresolved. Per germline, CDR1 ENHRY and CDR2 SYGVKD. Trimming cost V 6 bases and J 0 bases, with 9 bases left between them. The CDR3 covers 14 residues. The CDR3 nucleotides read TGTGCCATCAGCCCGTTCAGCTCCTACAATGAGCAGTTCTTC. Amino acid sequence: CAISPFSSYNEQFF.

This clonotype was counted many times. The chain uses TRBV7-9 and TRBJ2-5, with 8 bases fitting TRBD1. CDR1 is SEHNR, CDR2 FQNEAQ, per germline (reference sequence). J gave up 5 bases and V 3 bases, and 5 bases lay outside the gene matches. The length of the CDR3 is 14 residues. The DNA of the CDR3 is TGTGCCAGCAGCTTGATGACAGGGGTTGAGACCCAGTACTTC. This gives the protein CASSLMTGVETQYF.

This clonotype has just a few counts. In DNA form, the CDR3 reads TGTGCCAGCAGCCCCCGACAGGTCAGCTCCTACGAGCAGTACTTC. Translating it yields CASSPRQVSSYEQYF. The chain recombines TRBV12-3 or TRBV12-4 with TRBJ2-7, with D perhaps matching TRBD1 (6 bases). Trimming stripped 6 bases from V and 0 bases from J, with 15 bases between. The CDR3 covers 15 residues.

In the case of this clonotype: A much larger clonotype is one base distant, so this may be a read error. V and J are TRBV12-3 or TRBV12-4 and TRBJ1-2; D is uncertain. CDR3 length: 11 residues. The CDR3 region is CASSLGYDYTF. The CDR3 coding sequence is TGTGCCAGCAGTTTGGGCTATGACTACACCTTC.

The table lists this clonotype with many counts. The genes are TRBV12-3 or TRBV12-4 and TRBJ1-3; D is possibly TRBD1 (6 bases). V lost 7 bases, J lost 4 bases, and 14 bases lay in between. The CDR3 runs to 14 residues. CDR3 sequence (DNA): TGTGCCAGCACTAGGACAGCGAGGGGAAACACCATATATTTT. Residues: CASTRTARGNTIYF.

The V gene is TRBV4-2, the J gene TRBJ2-3; TRBD2 aligns across 14 bases. Germline assignment: CDR1 LGHNA and CDR2 YNFKEQ. Trimming removed 6 bases from V and 2 bases from J; junction bases left unmatched: 10. This CDR3 contains 18 residues. The CDR3 DNA reads TGTGCCAGCAGTCCCACTGGACTAGCGGGAGGTGCCACAGATACGCAGTATTTT. Translating gives CASSPTGLAGGATDTQYF.

The chain is built from TRBV4-2 and TRBJ2-3, with 9 bases identical to TRBD2. The germline V gene encodes CDR1 LGHNA and CDR2 YNFKEQ. Losses at the gene ends were 2 bases for V and 5 bases for J; bases not matched to a gene: 14. The length of the CDR3 is 18 residues. The CDR3 nucleotides are TGTGCCAGCAGCCAACAGACGATCCGCGGGAGGGCCTTAGATACGCAGTATTTT. It yields the protein CASSQQTIRGRALDTQYF.

This rearrangement joins TRBV18 to TRBJ1-2, with 11 bases lining up with TRBD1. The ends lost 3 bases at V and 6 bases at J; junction bases unmatched: 6. Germline CDR1 KGHSH, CDR2 LQKENI. The CDR3 is made up of 15 amino acids. The CDR3 nucleotides read TGTGCCAGCTCACCGAGGGGGACAGGGGGAGATGGCTACACCTTC. Encoded protein: CASSPRGTGGDGYTF.

The genes are TRBV6-5 and TRBJ1-2; D gene uncertain. V gave up 2 bases and J gave up 2 bases, with 9 bases separating them. The CDR3 spans 14 residues. Germline CDR1 reads MNHEY; CDR2 reads SVGAGI. CDR3 nucleotide sequence: TGTGCCAGCAGTTACCACGCTAACAACTATGGCTACACCTTC. Translated: CASSYHANNYGYTF.

The chain has TRBV7-9 and TRBJ2-1; TRBD2 aligns across 10 bases. This CDR3 contains 15 residues. V shed 4 bases, J shed 7 bases, and the junction held 7 bases outside the gene matches. CDR1 is SEHNR and CDR2 is FQNEAQ in the germline V gene (reference sequence). CDR3 in amino acids: CASSSAGGPYNEQFF. The CDR3, as DNA: TGTGCCAGCAGCTCAGCGGGAGGGCCTTATAATGAGCAGTTCTTC.

This clonotype was found a few times. The chain combines TRBV9 with TRBJ1-2; possibly TRBD1 for D (5 bases). In germline, CDR1 is SGDLS, CDR2 YYNGEE. V shed 3 bases and J shed 0 bases, with 15 bases lying between them. This CDR3 is 16 amino acids long. CDR3 amino acids: CASSADQGITNYGYTF. The CDR3 nucleotides are TGTGCCAGCAGCGCCGACCAGGGAATCACTAACTATGGCTACACCTTC.

The V call is TRBV27, the J call TRBJ2-1, with a possible D match to TRBD1 (5 bases). V was cut by 4 bases and J by 7 bases, with 11 bases left in between. The CDR3 is 13 amino acids. Germline CDR1 and CDR2: MNHEY and SMNVEV (reference sequence). As DNA, the CDR3 is TGTGCCAGCAGTTCTGACAGCCGTAATGAGCAGTTCTTC. Protein product: CASSSDSRNEQFF.

The V and J genes are TRBV5-6 and TRBJ1-5, with D perhaps TRBD1 (6 bases). This CDR3 has 14 residues. Germline lookup yields CDR1 SGHDT and CDR2 YYEEEE. V was pared by 0 bases and J by 7 bases, with 11 bases between. CDR3 DNA sequence: TGTGCCAGCAGCTTGGGACAGGCAACCCAGCCCCAGCATTTT. Translated, it gives CASSLGQATQPQHF.

This clonotype was found a few times. The genes are TRBV12-3 or TRBV12-4 and TRBJ1-2; tentative D call: TRBD1 (6 bases). The CDR3 totals 12 residues. Deletions cut 1 base from V and 9 bases from J, with 9 bases between. CDR3 region: CASSLGGQRYTF. Written as DNA, the CDR3 is TGTGCCAGCAGTTTAGGGGGACAACGCTACACCTTC.

This rearrangement joins TRBV5-6 to TRBJ2-1, with a weak D call TRBD2 (5 bases). V was pared by 7 bases and J by 6 bases, with 17 bases between. The CDR3 runs 14 residues. CDR1 SGHDT and CDR2 YYEEEE come from the germline V gene. The CDR3 nucleotides are TGTGCCAGCTGTCGGGATCTCTCAACCAATGAGCAGTTCTTC. Its protein is CASCRDLSTNEQFF.

This chain connects TRBV13 to TRBJ2-1, with 12 bases lining up with TRBD2. Germline V gives CDR1 PRHDT, CDR2 FYEKMQ (reference sequence). J lost 2 bases, V lost 5 bases, and 4 bases had no gene match. This CDR3 spans 16 amino acids. The CDR3 is CASSLLAGGTYNEQFF. CDR3 coding DNA: TGTGCCAGCAGCCTCCTAGCGGGGGGGACCTACAATGAGCAGTTCTTC.

This chain connects TRBV20-1 to TRBJ1-1, with 8 bases that match TRBD1. V gave up 5 bases and J gave up 1 base; unmatched junction bases: 9. The CDR3 has 15 amino acids. Looked up from germline, CDR1 is DFQATT and CDR2 is SNEGSKA (reference sequence). CDR3 sequence (DNA): TGCAGTGCTCATTCAGGGGGCCGCCCGAACACTGAAGCTTTCTTT. Translating it yields CSAHSGGRPNTEAFF.